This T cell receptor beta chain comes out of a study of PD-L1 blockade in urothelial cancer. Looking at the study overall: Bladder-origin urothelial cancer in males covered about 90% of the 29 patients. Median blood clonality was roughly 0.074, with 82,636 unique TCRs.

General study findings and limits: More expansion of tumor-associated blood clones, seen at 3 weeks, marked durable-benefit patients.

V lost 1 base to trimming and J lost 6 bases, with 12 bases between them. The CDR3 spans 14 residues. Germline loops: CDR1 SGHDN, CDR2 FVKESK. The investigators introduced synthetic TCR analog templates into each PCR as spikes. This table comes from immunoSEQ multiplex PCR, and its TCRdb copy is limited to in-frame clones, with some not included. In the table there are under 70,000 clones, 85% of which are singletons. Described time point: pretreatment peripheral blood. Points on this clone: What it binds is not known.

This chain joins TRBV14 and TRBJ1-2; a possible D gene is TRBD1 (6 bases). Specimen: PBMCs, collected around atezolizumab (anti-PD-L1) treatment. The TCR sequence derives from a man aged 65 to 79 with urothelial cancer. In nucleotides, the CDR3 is TGTGCCAGCAGCCAAGGCGGCAGGGGCGATGGCTACACCTTC. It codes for CASSQGGRGDGYTF.